This TCR beta chain was obtained from a study of T cells after yellow fever vaccination (dated by TCRdb to the late 2010s). For context, the study as a whole: Libraries from fractions with low cell numbers were prepared with the SMART-Seq v4 Ultra Low Input RNA kit. Two healthy male donors, one aged 18 to 30 and one aged 30 to 39 years, were included in the cohort. To follow T-cell clones before and after primary and booster YFV17D yellow fever vaccination, bulk TCR alpha and beta repertoires were sequenced over time. Blood samples were taken at several timepoints before and after primary and secondary immunization, and bulk PBMC replicates and cell subsets were isolated.

General conclusions and limits of the study: The study included only two donors, which limits how far the findings can be generalized. A small share of clonotypes occurred in both CD4 and CD8 compartments, likely arising from convergent recombination. Computational filtering was needed because FACS-sorted repertoires could contain abundant contaminating clonotypes from the bulk population. Most clones expanded after primary vaccination were re-detected after the booster (almost 97% of CD4 and approximately 85% of CD8), suggesting broad memory maintenance. The secondary T-cell response was weaker than the primary response but faster, peaking on day 5 instead of day 15.

CDR1 LNHDA and CDR2 SQIVND are derived from the germline V gene (reference sequence). V sheds 11 bases and J sheds 2 bases, leaving 9 bases between their ends. The CDR3 goes from the cysteine to the phenylalanine over 12 residues. The CDR3 DNA has 36 bases and is translated from base 1. In light of the paper, this sample's treatment or condition label describes: live attenuated yellow fever vaccine strain. A standard Ficoll-Paque protocol was used to isolate PBMCs from peripheral blood. Dynabeads CD4 and CD8 positive selection kits were used to isolate the CD4 and CD8 T-cell fractions. RNA was extracted with TriZol from bulk PBMCs, CD4 and CD8 fractions, and dextramer-positive and dextramer-negative fractions. Instrument on record: Illumina NovaSeq 6000. TCR cDNA was made using 5'RACE template switching, a step that added a universal primer site and unique molecular identifiers. Priming of cDNA synthesis was performed from both the TCR alpha and TCR beta constant segments. Libraries were amplified in two PCR steps, with sample barcodes and sequencing adapters added in the second step. Sequencing of the libraries was done on either Illumina HiSeq 2500 (2x100 bp) or NovaSeq (2x150 bp). In the original analysis: MIGEC handled demultiplexing of reads and collapsing into UMI consensus sequences, while MiXCR performed V(D)J alignment. Vaccine-responding clonotypes were defined with edgeR using replicate PBMC samples, requiring FDR below 0.01 and a log2 fold change above 5 up to day 15. Each bulk clonotype was labeled CD4 or CD8 based on which sequenced repertoire, CD4 or CD8, contained the clonotype at higher abundance. TCRdb applied fastp at Q25 and MiXCR to the public reads, then kept only in-frame beta chains. Identical CDR3 proteins give one entry, which carries the most common genes and DNA. TCRdb, not the authors, supplied the V and J calls. Counted in this sample were some 160,000 distinct CDR3 sequences; about a tenth of them appeared once. The leading ten clones occupy roughly a third of the sample.

Only a few counts were recorded for this clonotype. No cognate antigen has been identified for it. Base qualities are missing; no much larger clone stands one base away. The sequenced sample was CD8+ T cells sorted from PBMCs, obtained 45 days after the yellow fever booster vaccination. Rearrangement joined TRBV19 to TRBJ2-2; tentative D gene TRBD2, with 5 bases matching. This TCR was sampled from a man between 18 and 29 years old who received the YFV17D yellow fever vaccine. Here the CDR3 is given as CAARGNTGELFF. In nucleotides, the sequence is TGTGCCGCCCGGGGTAACACCGGGGAGCTGTTTTTT. Supplemented by the reference TRBV19 and TRBJ2-2 proteins around the CDR3, the complete variable domain is DGGITQSPKYLFRKEGQNVTLSCEQNLNHDAMYWYRQDPGQGLRLIYYSQIVNDFQKGDIAEGYSVSREKKESFPLTVTSAQKNPTAFYLCAARGNTGELFFGEGSRLTVL.